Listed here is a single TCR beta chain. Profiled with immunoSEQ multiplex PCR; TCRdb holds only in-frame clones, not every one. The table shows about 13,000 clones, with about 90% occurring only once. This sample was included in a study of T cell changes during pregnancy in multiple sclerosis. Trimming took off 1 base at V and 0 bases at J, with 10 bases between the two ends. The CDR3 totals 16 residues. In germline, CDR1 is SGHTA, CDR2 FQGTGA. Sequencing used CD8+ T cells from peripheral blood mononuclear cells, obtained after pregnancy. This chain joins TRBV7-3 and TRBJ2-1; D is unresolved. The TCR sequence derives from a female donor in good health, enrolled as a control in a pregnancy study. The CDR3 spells CASSLNIGFSYNEQFF. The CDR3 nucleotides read TGTGCCAGCAGCTTAAACATCGGGTTCTCCTACAATGAGCAGTTCTTC.